These 19 T cell receptor beta chains came from one sample sequenced in a study of blood T cell repertoires in COVID-19. The data were produced by immunoSEQ multiplex PCR, yet TCRdb's version contains in-frame clones alone and is incomplete. This sample has some 530,000 clones, with around nine tenths found just once. The sample taken for sequencing was PBMCs or T cells enriched from blood (not recorded which). The receptors come from a woman aged 55-70 years who had recovered from COVID-19.

The rearrangement uses TRBV5-5 and TRBJ2-3; TRBD2 aligns across 11 bases. CDR1 and CDR2 from the germline V gene are SGHKS and YYEKEE (reference sequence). The CDR3 spans 17 residues. The J segment lost 2 bases and the V segment lost 0 bases, leaving 5 bases of the junction unmatched. The CDR3 nucleotides read TGTGCCAGCAGCTTGGAACTAGCGGGGGTGATCACAGATACGCAGTATTTT. This sequence encodes CASSLELAGVITDTQYF. Together with reference TRBV5-5 and TRBJ2-3, the CDR3 gives the full variable domain: DAGVTQSPTHLIKTRGQQVTLRCSPISGHKSVSWYQQVLGQGPQFIFQYYEKEERGRGNFPDRFSARQFPNYSSELNVNALLLGDSALYLCASSLELAGVITDTQYFGPGTRLTVL.

The V gene is TRBV3-1 (or the pseudogene TRBV3-2), the J gene TRBJ1-5, with 7 bases fitting TRBD1. This CDR3 has 15 amino acids. Unmatched junction bases numbered 9, after V lost 4 bases and J lost 6 bases. Germline assignment: CDR1 LGHDT and CDR2 YNNKEL (reference sequence). CDR3: CASSLGTVGGQPQHF. In DNA form, the CDR3 reads TGTGCCAGCAGCCTCGGGACAGTCGGGGGTCAGCCCCAGCATTTT.

The chain carries TRBV11-2 and TRBJ2-7; D remains ambiguous. The CDR3 is made up of 13 amino acids. V lost 1 base and J lost 4, with 8 bases in between. Germline CDR1 is SGHAT and CDR2 is FQNNGV. The CDR3 DNA sequence: TGTGCCAGCAGCTTAGGGCCAGCGTACGAGCAGTACGTC. Amino acid sequence: CASSLGPAYEQYV.

The chain employs TRBV13 and TRBJ1-2, with D unclear. This CDR3 is 14 amino acids long. Trimming removed 0 bases at V and 2 bases at J, with 7 bases between. Germline loops: CDR1 PRHDT, CDR2 FYEKMQ (reference sequence). CDR3 in amino acids: CASSLGHGNYGYTF. In DNA form, the CDR3 reads TGTGCCAGCAGCTTAGGCCACGGGAACTATGGCTACACCTTC. Filled out from reference TRBV13 and TRBJ1-2, the complete variable domain reads AAGVIQSPRHLIKEKRETATLKCYPIPRHDTVYWYQQGPGQDPQFLISFYEKMQSDKGSIPDRFSAQQFSDYHSELNMSSLELGDSALYFCASSLGHGNYGYTFGSGTRLTVV.

This chain links TRBV3-1 (or the pseudogene TRBV3-2) with TRBJ2-4, with D possibly being TRBD1 (5 bases). The germline V and J ends were trimmed by 1 base and 3 bases, with 10 bases remaining between them. There are 15 residues in the CDR3. From germline, CDR1 is LGHDT and CDR2 YNNKEL (reference sequence). CDR3 sequence reads: CASSQVGRFKNIQYF. CDR3 bases: TGTGCCAGCAGCCAAGTGGGGCGTTTCAAAAACATTCAGTACTTC.

This chain's CDR3 is CASRSQGGEGNTIYF. For the CDR3, the DNA is TGTGCCAGCAGGTCACAGGGCGGAGAAGGAAACACCATATATTTT. The chain employs TRBV14 and TRBJ1-3; D may be TRBD1 (6 bases). CDR1 is SGHDN and CDR2 is FVKESK in the germline V gene. The CDR3 is 15 residues long. V lost 6 bases, J lost 4 bases, and 16 bases lay in between.

The rearrangement uses TRBV12-2 and TRBJ1-4; the D call of TRBD1 is as the table states it, not checked on the DNA. TRBV12-2 is given as a pseudogene. The CDR3 has 15 amino acids. The CDR3 bases are TGTGCAAGTCCCGTCACCCCCAGGTCCAATGAAAAACTGTTTTTT. Its translation: CASPVTPRSNEKLFF.

The rearrangement joins TRBV30 to TRBJ2-1, with a possible D match to TRBD2 (5 bases). CDR3 length: 15 amino acids. Germline lookup yields CDR1 GTSNPN and CDR2 SVGIG (reference sequence). Trimming pared 5 bases from V and 7 bases from J, leaving 21 bases between. CDR3: CAWGPGVAPGNEQFF. CDR3 DNA: TGTGCCTGGGGGCCCGGGGTCGCTCCCGGGAATGAGCAGTTCTTC.

The chain is built from TRBV5-1 and TRBJ2-2, with 12 bases fitting TRBD2. The V segment lost 0 bases and the J segment 0 bases; nucleotides outside the gene matches: 9. The CDR3 is 20 residues long. Germline assignment: CDR1 SGHRS and CDR2 YFSETQ. The DNA of the CDR3 is TGCGCCAGCAGCTTGGCCGGGCTAGCGGGGGGGTCCGCGAACACCGGGGAGCTGTTTTTT. This sequence encodes CASSLAGLAGGSANTGELFF.

This chain uses TRBV25-1 with TRBJ1-2, with D maybe TRBD1 (5 bases). The CDR3 has 13 amino acids. Per the germline V gene, CDR1 is MGHDK and CDR2 is SYGVNS. The germline V and J ends were trimmed by 4 bases and 5 bases, with 11 bases remaining between them. The CDR3 DNA is TGTGCCAGCAGTGCACGCGCAGGGTATGGCTACACCTTC. Its protein is CASSARAGYGYTF.

This clone was detected a few times. The chain carries TRBV2 and TRBJ1-4, with D unclear. The CDR3 extends over 15 amino acids. The V gene's germline CDR1 is SNHLY and CDR2 FYNNEI. Trimming took 4 bases from V and 2 from J, leaving 11 bases between them. CDR3 sequence (DNA): TGTGCCAGCAGTGGTATGGGGAGGACTAATGAAAAACTGTTTTTT. Its translation: CASSGMGRTNEKLFF.

J is TRBJ2-3 and V is TRBV5-1; perhaps TRBD1 as D (6 bases). V was clipped by 5 bases and J by 3 bases, with 10 bases between them. Per the germline V gene, CDR1 is SGHRS and CDR2 is YFSETQ. This CDR3 spans 13 amino acids. This CDR3 is CASRETGTDTQYF. The CDR3 DNA sequence: TGCGCCAGCAGGGAAACAGGGACAGATACGCAGTATTTT.

V gene TRBV3-1 (or the pseudogene TRBV3-2) combines with J gene TRBJ2-1; the match to TRBD1 covers 10 bases. The CDR3 sequence is 16 residues long. The germline V gene encodes CDR1 LGHDT and CDR2 YNNKEL (reference sequence). The V segment lost 4 bases and the J segment 0 bases; nucleotides outside the gene matches: 3. This chain's CDR3 is CASSPRTGGSYNEQFF. CDR3 DNA: TGTGCCAGCAGCCCCCGGACAGGGGGCTCCTACAATGAGCAGTTCTTC.

CDR3: CATSMGGGNYGYTF. Here the CDR3 DNA reads TGTGCCACCAGTATGGGGGGAGGCAACTATGGCTACACCTTC. V and J are TRBV24-1 and TRBJ1-2, with D tentatively TRBD1 (5 bases). The V end lost 6 bases, the J end lost 2 bases, and 12 bases lay between the germline ends. CDR1 KGHDR and CDR2 SFDVKD come from the germline V gene. This CDR3 spans 14 amino acids.

The rearrangement links TRBV7-2 to TRBJ2-4, with a possible D match to TRBD2 (8 bases). V lost 8 bases and J lost 6, with 20 bases in between. The CDR3 runs 15 residues. In germline, CDR1 is SGHTA, CDR2 FQGNSA. The CDR3 DNA reads as TGTGCCAGCGCTCGGGAGGGGGCCTTGCGAAACATTCAGTACTTC. It is translated as CASAREGALRNIQYF.

The V call is TRBV19, the J call TRBJ1-6, with 8 bases fitting TRBD1. V trimming: 4 bases; J trimming: 5 bases; junction bases outside the gene matches: 10. The CDR3 loop spans 17 amino acids. Germline V gene data show CDR1 as LNHDA and CDR2 as SQIVND (reference sequence). The CDR3 here is CASSKNYRGNDNSPLHF. In DNA, the CDR3 is TGTGCCAGTAGTAAAAATTACAGGGGGAATGATAATTCACCCCTCCACTTT.

The V call is TRBV2, the J call TRBJ1-1; D not resolved. The CDR3 loop spans 15 amino acids. The V gene's germline CDR1 is SNHLY and CDR2 FYNNEI. Trimming left V 10 bases short and J 1 base short, with 19 bases between. The CDR3 coding sequence is TGTGCCACCAATGTCCCGTCGGTACGGAACACTGAAGCTTTCTTT. Protein product: CATNVPSVRNTEAFF.

The V and J genes are TRBV24-1 and TRBJ1-6; D not resolved. The V end lost 3 bases, the J end lost 2 bases, and 19 bases lay between the germline ends. Germline CDR1 is KGHDR and CDR2 is SFDVKD. The CDR3 totals 19 residues. The CDR3 here is CATSDPLGRPAAYNSPLHF. The CDR3 DNA reads as TGTGCCACCAGTGATCCGCTGGGGAGACCAGCGGCCTATAATTCACCCCTCCACTTT.

V and J are TRBV5-1 and TRBJ2-2; possibly TRBD1 for D (6 bases). The CDR3 spans 13 residues. Trimming pared 3 bases from V and 4 bases from J, leaving 7 bases between. CDR1 is SGHRS, CDR2 YFSETQ, per germline. The CDR3 coding sequence is TGCGCCAGCAGCTACAGGGTCACCGGGGAGCTGTTTTTT. Translating gives CASSYRVTGELFF.